These 27 T cell receptor beta chains were all obtained from the same sample, sequenced in a study of cytomegalovirus exposure and HLA in healthy donors. A multiplex PCR was run with 60 Vbeta primers and 13 Jbeta primers. Some clones are missing from TCRdb's copy, which holds only in-frame ones; the method was immunoSEQ multiplex PCR. This table has around 150,000 clones, around 86% appearing once. Sequencing used PBMCs. The receptors originated from a girl under 10 years old in good health and CMV-seropositive.

The chain uses TRBV19 and TRBJ1-2, with no clear D. Germline assignment: CDR1 LNHDA and CDR2 SQIVND (reference sequence). Deletions cut 3 bases from V and 4 bases from J, with 21 bases between. The CDR3 sequence is 17 residues long. The CDR3 coding sequence is TGTGCCAGTAGTATCCCGCGGGAGGGCCCAACGACCTATGGCTACACCTTC. Translated: CASSIPREGPTTYGYTF.

This clone appeared a few times. As DNA, the CDR3 is TGTGCCAGCAGCTATAAAGAGGACACCTGGCTTCCCAAAAACATTCAGTACTTC. It is translated as CASSYKEDTWLPKNIQYF. The J gene is TRBJ2-4, the V gene TRBV5-6; D is possibly TRBD1 (5 bases). Germline-derived CDR1 and CDR2 are SGHDT and YYEEEE. V dropped 3 bases and J dropped 2 bases, with 21 bases sitting between them. The CDR3 sequence is 18 residues long.

The V call is TRBV12-5, the J call TRBJ2-2; D is perhaps TRBD2 (6 bases). The CDR3 length is 15 residues. The germline V gene has CDR1 LGHNT and CDR2 FRNRAP. V was pared by 5 bases and J by 4 bases, with 14 bases between. CDR3 protein: CASGLDAGSTGELFF. CDR3 in DNA: TGTGCTAGTGGTCTAGACGCCGGGAGCACCGGGGAGCTGTTTTTT.

The CDR3 here is CASTRTGRTYGYTF. In DNA form, the CDR3 reads TGTGCCAGCACTCGGACAGGGAGGACCTATGGCTACACCTTC. This rearrangement joins TRBV28 to TRBJ1-2, with 8 bases that match TRBD1. V shed 7 bases, J shed 4 bases, and the junction held 8 bases outside the gene matches. The CDR3 sequence is 14 residues long. Germline values: CDR1 MDHEN, CDR2 SYDVKM.

The chain is built from TRBV30 and TRBJ1-2; a weak D match, TRBD1 (6 bases). CDR1 and CDR2 from the germline V gene are GTSNPN and SVGIG (reference sequence). This CDR3 has 13 residues. Deletions cut 2 bases from V and 8 bases from J, with 15 bases between. In DNA form, the CDR3 reads TGTGCCTGGAGTAGGGGGGGCGGAGGAGGCTACACCTTC. As protein: CAWSRGGGGGYTF.

The chain recombines TRBV7-8 with TRBJ2-7; possibly TRBD1 for D (7 bases). Trimming cost V 3 bases and J 3 bases, with 15 bases left between them. Per the germline V gene, CDR1 is SGHVS and CDR2 is FQNEAQ. CDR3 size: 15 residues. The CDR3 nucleotides are TGTGCCAGCAGCTTCGCGAGGAGGGACAGCTACGAGCAGTACTTC. This translates into CASSFARRDSYEQYF.

The chain uses TRBV27 and TRBJ2-5, with 7 nucleotides matching TRBD1. The V gene's germline CDR1 is MNHEY and CDR2 SMNVEV (reference sequence). The CDR3 covers 17 residues. The V and J ends lost 3 bases and 2 bases, in that order; junction bases with no gene match: 12. As DNA, the CDR3 is TGTGCCAGCAGTTTTGAGTACAGGGGCTGGAGGCAAGAGACCCAGTACTTC. Its translation: CASSFEYRGWRQETQYF.

The V call is TRBV6-1, the J call TRBJ1-2; 8 positions match TRBD1. J gave up 5 bases and V 0 bases, and 5 bases lay outside the gene matches. CDR3 length equals 15 residues. The V gene's germline CDR1 is MNHNS and CDR2 SASEGT. For the CDR3, the DNA is TGTGCCAGCAGTGAAGCGGGACAGGCTCCTTATGGCTACACCTTC. Amino acid sequence: CASSEAGQAPYGYTF.

Remarks on this clone: The CDR3 does not close with the conserved phenylalanine or tryptophan, likely indicating a read error. The chain employs TRBV2 and TRBJ2-2; 9 positions agree with TRBD1. CDR1 and CDR2 (germline): SNHLY, FYNNEI. Trimming cost V 7 bases and J 4 bases; bases outside gene matches: 4. This CDR3 has 14 residues. The CDR3 DNA reads TGTGCCAGCAAGGTGACAGGGGGCACCGGGGAGCTGTTTTTG. Its translation is CASKVTGGTGELFL.

The chain is built from TRBV4-1 and TRBJ2-1, with 10 bases that match TRBD2. The germline CDR1 and CDR2 sequences are MGHRA and YSYEKL. Losses at the gene ends were 3 bases for V and 0 bases for J; bases not matched to a gene: 11. There are 19 residues in the CDR3. The CDR3 coding sequence is TGCGCCAGCAGCCACTTATCCCTTGAGCGGGAGGGCTCCTACAATGAGCAGTTCTTC. Its protein is CASSHLSLEREGSYNEQFF.

The rearrangement links TRBV2 to TRBJ2-3; weak D call: TRBD2 (6 bases). Between the trimmed V and J ends, which lost 8 bases and 6 bases, there was a span of 18 bases. Germline CDR1 reads SNHLY; CDR2 reads FYNNEI. This CDR3 has 14 residues. CDR3 DNA sequence: TGTGCCAGCGGCCTAGGAGGAGGGTCCGATACGCAGTATTTT. Protein product: CASGLGGGSDTQYF. Drawing the rest from reference TRBV2 and TRBJ2-3, the complete variable domain is EPEVTQTPSHQVTQMGQEVILRCVPISNHLYFYWYRQILGQKVEFLVSFYNNEISEKSEIFDDQFSVERPDGSNFTLKIRSTKLEDSAMYFCASGLGGGSDTQYFGPGTRLTVL.

Turning to this clone: One end of the junction fails to match germline, which may point to a read error. The chain combines TRBV7-9 with TRBJ2-7; 7 nucleotides line up with TRBD1. CDR1 and CDR2 from the germline V gene are SEHNR and FQNEAQ (reference sequence). The CDR3 sequence is 16 residues long. CDR3 protein: CSSSHNPGTVTYEQYF. The CDR3 DNA follows: TGTTCCAGCAGCCATAACCCCGGGACAGTCACCTACGAGCAGTACTTC.

The V gene is TRBV5-4, the J gene TRBJ2-5; TRBD2 aligns across 11 bases. Per the germline V gene, CDR1 is SGHNT and CDR2 is YYREEE (reference sequence). CDR3 length equals 16 residues. J gave up 4 bases and V 4 bases, and 9 bases lay outside the gene matches. CDR3 region: CASSGGLAGGGETQYF. CDR3 coding DNA: TGTGCCAGCAGCGGGGGCCTAGCGGGAGGAGGAGAGACCCAGTACTTC. The entire variable domain, with the rest obtained from reference TRBV5-4 and TRBJ2-5, is as follows: ETGVTQSPTHLIKTRGQQVTLRCSSQSGHNTVSWYQQALGQGPQFIFQYYREEENGRGNFPPRFSGLQFPNYSSELNVNALELDDSALYLCASSGGLAGGGETQYFGPGTRLLVL.

The rearrangement links TRBV30 to TRBJ1-2; 8 bases fit TRBD1. CDR1 is GTSNPN and CDR2 is SVGIG in the germline V gene (reference sequence). The CDR3 is 14 amino acids. Losses at the gene ends were 2 bases for V and 4 bases for J; bases not matched to a gene: 6. CDR3: CAWSKEGQAYGYTF. DNA for the CDR3: TGTGCCTGGAGTAAGGAGGGACAGGCCTATGGCTACACCTTC.

This sequence joins TRBV29-1 and TRBJ2-7, with 11 positions matching TRBD1. The CDR3 sequence is 13 residues long. Unmatched junction bases numbered 7, after V lost 5 bases and J lost 7 bases. Germline V gene data show CDR1 as SQVTM and CDR2 as ANQGSEA. DNA of the CDR3: TGCAGCGTTACACGGGACAGGGGGGAAGAGCAGTACTTC. This gives the protein CSVTRDRGEEQYF.

The rearrangement links TRBV6-6 to TRBJ2-2, with D possibly matching TRBD1 (5 bases). The V end lost 6 bases, the J end lost 6 bases, and 11 bases lay between the germline ends. The CDR3 covers 13 residues. In germline, CDR1 is MNHNY, CDR2 SVGAGI (reference sequence). DNA for the CDR3: TGTGCCAGCAGAACACAGGAGCCCGGGGAGCTGTTTTTT. Translated, it gives CASRTQEPGELFF.

The CDR3 sequence: CASSLVGGSSYEQYF. The DNA of the CDR3 is TGTGCCAGCAGCTTAGTCGGGGGTAGCTCCTACGAGCAGTACTTC. V usage is TRBV13 and J usage is TRBJ2-7, with a possible D match to TRBD2 (6 bases). V was shortened by 1 base and J by 0 bases, with 10 bases between the two germline ends. Germline V gene data show CDR1 as PRHDT and CDR2 as FYEKMQ (reference sequence). CDR3 length: 15 residues.

The genes are TRBV7-9 and TRBJ1-2; 7 positions agree with TRBD1. J gave up 8 bases and V 5 bases, and 11 bases lay outside the gene matches. This CDR3 is 14 amino acids long. CDR1 is SEHNR, CDR2 FQNEAQ, per germline (reference sequence). The CDR3 DNA reads TGTGCCAGCAGCCCAGGGGGGCAGGGATTAGGCTACACCTTC. Translation gives CASSPGGQGLGYTF.

This chain connects TRBV2 to TRBJ2-3, with 13 nucleotides matching TRBD2. CDR1 is SNHLY and CDR2 is FYNNEI in the germline V gene. V trimming: 9 bases; J trimming: 1 base; junction bases outside the gene matches: 10. The CDR3 is made up of 17 amino acids. The CDR3 loop reads CARGALAGGGGTDTQYF. As DNA, the CDR3 is TGTGCCAGGGGCGCACTAGCGGGAGGGGGCGGCACAGATACGCAGTATTTT.

The chain links TRBV5-4 to TRBJ2-3; the D gene is possibly TRBD2 (6 bases). V shed 4 bases and J shed 5 bases, with 8 bases lying between them. Germline loops: CDR1 SGHNT, CDR2 YYREEE (reference sequence). The CDR3 consists of 12 residues. CDR3 sequence reads: CASSMTRDTQYF. CDR3 sequence (DNA): TGTGCCAGCAGCATGACTAGAGATACGCAGTATTTT. Using reference TRBV5-4 and TRBJ2-3 for the parts outside the CDR3, the full variable domain is ETGVTQSPTHLIKTRGQQVTLRCSSQSGHNTVSWYQQALGQGPQFIFQYYREEENGRGNFPPRFSGLQFPNYSSELNVNALELDDSALYLCASSMTRDTQYFGPGTRLTVL.

The genes are TRBV28 and TRBJ2-2; 12 nucleotides agree with TRBD1. This CDR3 is 16 amino acids long. Germline CDR1 is MDHEN and CDR2 is SYDVKM. Trimming removed 4 bases from V and 4 bases from J; junction bases left unmatched: 4. The chain's CDR3 is CASSSGTGGLTGELFF. The DNA for the CDR3 is TGTGCCAGCAGTTCCGGGACAGGGGGCCTCACCGGGGAGCTGTTTTTT.

This chain links TRBV30 with TRBJ1-1, with 9 bases identical to TRBD1. Trimming took 4 bases from V and 0 from J; bases not matched to a gene: 9. The CDR3 runs to 16 residues. From germline, CDR1 is GTSNPN and CDR2 SVGIG (reference sequence). The CDR3 sequence: CAWTGTGRILNTEAFF. DNA of the CDR3: TGTGCCTGGACCGGGACAGGGCGCATACTGAACACTGAAGCTTTCTTT. Drawing the rest from reference TRBV30 and TRBJ1-1, the complete variable domain is SQTIHQWPATLVQPVGSPLSLECTVEGTSNPNLYWYRQAAGRGLQLLFYSVGIGQISSEVPQNLSASRPQDRQFILSSKKLLLSDSGFYLCAWTGTGRILNTEAFFGQGTRLTVV.

The rearrangement uses TRBV15 and TRBJ1-5; 11 bases map to TRBD1. CDR3 length: 20 amino acids. V was pared by 5 bases and J by 0 bases, with 15 bases of the junction left unmatched. Germline loops: CDR1 LNHNV, CDR2 YYDKDF (reference sequence). For the CDR3, the DNA is TGTGCCACCAGCTTGACCCCGGGACAGGGGGTTCCTTATAGCAATCAGCCCCAGCATTTT. The encoded protein is CATSLTPGQGVPYSNQPQHF.

The table lists this clone with a few counts. This CDR3 is CASRPPGLRGSLSGANVLTF. The DNA for the CDR3 is TGTGCCAGCCGCCCCCCGGGACTCCGTGGCTCTCTCTCTGGGGCCAACGTCCTGACTTTC. The chain recombines TRBV19 with TRBJ2-6, with a weak D call TRBD2 (6 bases). This CDR3 has 20 amino acids. Trimming shortened V by 9 bases and J by 0 bases, and 27 bases separated the two germline ends. Germline V gene sequence: CDR1 LNHDA, CDR2 SQIVND (reference sequence).

The chain carries TRBV5-1 and TRBJ2-5, with 7 bases aligning to TRBD1. This CDR3 has 14 amino acids. Germline CDR1 SGHRS, CDR2 YFSETQ. V was pared by 4 bases and J by 5 bases, with 8 bases of the junction left unmatched. This CDR3 is CASSTRQGAETQYF. The CDR3 DNA is TGCGCCAGCAGCACCAGACAGGGTGCGGAGACCCAGTACTTC. Complete variable domain (other parts from reference TRBV5-1 and TRBJ2-5): KAGVTQTPRYLIKTRGQQVTLSCSPISGHRSVSWYQQTPGQGLQFLFEYFSETQRNKGNFPGRFSGRQFSNSRSEMNVSTLELGDSALYLCASSTRQGAETQYFGPGTRLLVL.

The V and J genes are TRBV7-2 and TRBJ2-1; 12 nucleotides agree with TRBD2. The V and J ends lost 11 bases and 4 bases, in that order; junction bases with no gene match: 3. The CDR3 extends over 13 amino acids. Germline V gene data show CDR1 as SGHTA and CDR2 as FQGNSA. The CDR3 loop reads CACGLAGYNEQFF. CDR3 bases: TGTGCCTGCGGACTAGCGGGGTACAATGAGCAGTTCTTC.

The V and J genes are TRBV13 and TRBJ2-5; no clear D gene. CDR3 length equals 12 residues. Germline values: CDR1 PRHDT, CDR2 FYEKMQ (reference sequence). Trimming shortened V by 3 bases and J by 7 bases, and 9 bases separated the two germline ends. The CDR3 nucleotides are TGTGCCAGCAGCTTTGTAGGAGCGACCCAGTACTTC. Translated: CASSFVGATQYF. The entire variable domain, with the rest obtained from reference TRBV13 and TRBJ2-5, is as follows: AAGVIQSPRHLIKEKRETATLKCYPIPRHDTVYWYQQGPGQDPQFLISFYEKMQSDKGSIPDRFSAQQFSDYHSELNMSSLELGDSALYFCASSFVGATQYFGPGTRLLVL.